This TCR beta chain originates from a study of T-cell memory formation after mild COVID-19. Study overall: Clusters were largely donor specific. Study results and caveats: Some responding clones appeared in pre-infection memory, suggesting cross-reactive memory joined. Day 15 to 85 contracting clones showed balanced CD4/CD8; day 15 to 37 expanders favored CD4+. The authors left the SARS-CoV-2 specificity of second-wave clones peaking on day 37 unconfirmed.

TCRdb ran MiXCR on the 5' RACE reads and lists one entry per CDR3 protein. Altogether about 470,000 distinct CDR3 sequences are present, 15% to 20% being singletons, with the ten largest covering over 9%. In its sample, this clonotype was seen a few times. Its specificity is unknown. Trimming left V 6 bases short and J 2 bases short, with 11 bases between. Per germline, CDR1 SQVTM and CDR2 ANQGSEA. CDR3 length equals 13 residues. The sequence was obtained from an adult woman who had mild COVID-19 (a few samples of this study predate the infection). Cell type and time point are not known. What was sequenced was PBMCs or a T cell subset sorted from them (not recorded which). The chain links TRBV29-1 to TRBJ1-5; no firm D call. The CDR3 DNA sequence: TGCAGCGTAGCTAGGGATGGCAATCAGCCCCAGCATTTT. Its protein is CSVARDGNQPQHF.